This T cell receptor (beta chain) emerged from a study of shared clonotypes between healthy human individuals. Overall study results and limits: Clonotype sharing among the donors was expected to vary with sequencing depth. Rarefaction exposed incomplete sorted-subset sequencing despite large depth.

A note on this clone: What it binds is unknown.

The donors, healthy adults who were HIV-negative, had experienced no recent acute infections or vaccinations. Partitioning of CD4+ cells yielded a CD45RA+ naive subset and a CD45RA-negative memory subset. Trimming pared 5 bases from V and 0 bases from J, leaving 17 bases between. Germline CDR1 LNHDA, CDR2 SQIVND (reference sequence). The length of the CDR3 is 17 residues. Method: immunoSEQ multiplex PCR; TCRdb's copy keeps in-frame clones and lacks some. This sample yields some 1.1 million clones, of which approximately 77% are seen a single time; 0.7% to 0.95% belongs to the top ten. The chain combines TRBV19 with TRBJ1-3; tentative D call: TRBD1 (5 bases). The receptor comes from a man aged 18-30 years in good health. Some clones in this sample may be carry-over from other donors' samples. Specimen: memory CD4+ T cells from PBMCs. Indicated subset: CD45RA-negative fraction. The CDR3 DNA is TGTGCCAGTAGTTCGACAGAGACTTCCCACTCTGGAAACACCATATATTTT. Protein product: CASSSTETSHSGNTIYF.